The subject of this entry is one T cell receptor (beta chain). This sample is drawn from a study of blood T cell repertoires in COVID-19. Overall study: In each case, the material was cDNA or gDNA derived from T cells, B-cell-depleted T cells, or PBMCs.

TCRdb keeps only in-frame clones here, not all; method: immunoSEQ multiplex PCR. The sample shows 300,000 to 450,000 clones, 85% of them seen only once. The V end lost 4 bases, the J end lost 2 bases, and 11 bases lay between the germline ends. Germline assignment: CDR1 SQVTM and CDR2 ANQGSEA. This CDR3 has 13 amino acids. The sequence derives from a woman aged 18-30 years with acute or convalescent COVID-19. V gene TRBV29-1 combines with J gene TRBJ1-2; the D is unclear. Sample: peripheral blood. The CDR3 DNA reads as TGCAGCGTTGTGTCCCCGGTCAACTATGGCTACACCTTC. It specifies CSVVSPVNYGYTF.